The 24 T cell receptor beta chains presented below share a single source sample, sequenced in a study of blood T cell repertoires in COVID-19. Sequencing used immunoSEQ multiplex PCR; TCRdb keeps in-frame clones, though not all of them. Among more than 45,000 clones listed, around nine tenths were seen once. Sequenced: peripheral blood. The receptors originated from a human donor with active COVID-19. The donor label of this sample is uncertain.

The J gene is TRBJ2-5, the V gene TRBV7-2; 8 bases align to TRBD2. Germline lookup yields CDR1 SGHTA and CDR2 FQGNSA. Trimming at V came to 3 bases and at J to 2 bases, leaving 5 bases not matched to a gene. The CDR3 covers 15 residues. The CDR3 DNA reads TGTGCCAGCAGCTTGGAAGCGGGAGAACAAGAGACCCAGTACTTC. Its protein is CASSLEAGEQETQYF.

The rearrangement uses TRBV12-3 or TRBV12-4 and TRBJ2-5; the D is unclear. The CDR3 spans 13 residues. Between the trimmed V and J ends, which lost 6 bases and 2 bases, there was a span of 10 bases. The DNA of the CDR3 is TGTGCCAGCAGCATGCGGAGTCAAGAGACCCAGTACTTC. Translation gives CASSMRSQETQYF.

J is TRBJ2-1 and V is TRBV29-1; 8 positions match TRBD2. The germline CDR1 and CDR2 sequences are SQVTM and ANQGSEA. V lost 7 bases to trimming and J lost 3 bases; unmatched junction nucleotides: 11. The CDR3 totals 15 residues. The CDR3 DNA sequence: TGCAGCGCGATCAAGCGGGGGTCCTTCTACAATGAGCAGTTCTTC. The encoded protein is CSAIKRGSFYNEQFF.

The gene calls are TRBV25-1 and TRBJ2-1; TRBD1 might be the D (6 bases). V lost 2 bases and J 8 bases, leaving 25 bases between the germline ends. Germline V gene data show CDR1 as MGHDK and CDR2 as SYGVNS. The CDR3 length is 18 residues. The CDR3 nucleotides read TGTGCCAGCAGTGAACCGTCGCCTCGCCTACAGGGTCGGCATGAGCAGTTCTTC. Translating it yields CASSEPSPRLQGRHEQFF.

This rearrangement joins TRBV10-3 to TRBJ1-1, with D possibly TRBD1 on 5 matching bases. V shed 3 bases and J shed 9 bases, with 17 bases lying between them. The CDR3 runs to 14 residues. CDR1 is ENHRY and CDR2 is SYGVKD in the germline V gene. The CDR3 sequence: CAISDLRVGKKAFF. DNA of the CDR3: TGTGCCATCAGTGATCTCAGGGTGGGTAAGAAAGCTTTCTTT.

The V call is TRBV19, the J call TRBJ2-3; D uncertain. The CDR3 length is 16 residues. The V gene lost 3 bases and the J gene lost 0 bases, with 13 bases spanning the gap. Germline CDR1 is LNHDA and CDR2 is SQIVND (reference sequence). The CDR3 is CASSIPTRTSTDTQYF. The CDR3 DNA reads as TGTGCCAGTAGTATCCCCACCCGAACTAGCACAGATACGCAGTATTTT.

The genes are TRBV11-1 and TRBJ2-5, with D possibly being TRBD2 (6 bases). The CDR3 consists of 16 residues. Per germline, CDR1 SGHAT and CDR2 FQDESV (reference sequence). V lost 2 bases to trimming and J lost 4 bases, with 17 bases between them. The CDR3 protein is CASSLLRETVTETQYF. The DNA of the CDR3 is TGTGCCAGCAGCTTATTACGGGAGACGGTGACAGAGACCCAGTACTTC.

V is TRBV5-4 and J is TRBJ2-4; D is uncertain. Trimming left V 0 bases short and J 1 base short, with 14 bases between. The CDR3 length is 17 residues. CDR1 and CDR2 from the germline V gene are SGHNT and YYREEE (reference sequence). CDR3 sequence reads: CASSLGDTKRAKNIQYF. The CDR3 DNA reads TGTGCCAGCAGCTTGGGAGACACAAAACGGGCCAAAAACATTCAGTACTTC. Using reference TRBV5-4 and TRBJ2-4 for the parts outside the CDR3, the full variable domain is ETGVTQSPTHLIKTRGQQVTLRCSSQSGHNTVSWYQQALGQGPQFIFQYYREEENGRGNFPPRFSGLQFPNYSSELNVNALELDDSALYLCASSLGDTKRAKNIQYFGAGTRLSVL.

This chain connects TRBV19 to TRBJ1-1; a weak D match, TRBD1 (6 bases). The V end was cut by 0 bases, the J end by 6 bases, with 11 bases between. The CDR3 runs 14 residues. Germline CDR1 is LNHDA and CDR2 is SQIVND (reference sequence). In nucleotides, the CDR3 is TGTGCCAGTAGTATAGACAGGGGTGGGTCTGAAGCTTTCTTT. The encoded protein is CASSIDRGGSEAFF.

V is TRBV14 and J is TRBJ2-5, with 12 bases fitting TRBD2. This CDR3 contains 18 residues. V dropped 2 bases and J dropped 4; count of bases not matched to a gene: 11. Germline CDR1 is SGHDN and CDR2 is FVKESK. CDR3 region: CASSQKGSTSGSGETQYF. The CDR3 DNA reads TGTGCCAGCAGCCAAAAAGGTTCGACTAGCGGGAGTGGAGAGACCCAGTACTTC.

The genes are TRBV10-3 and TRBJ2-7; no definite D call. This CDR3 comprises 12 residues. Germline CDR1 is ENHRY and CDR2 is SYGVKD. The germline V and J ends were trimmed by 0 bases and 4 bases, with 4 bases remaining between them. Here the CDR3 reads CAISESGYEQYF. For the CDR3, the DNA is TGTGCCATCAGTGAGTCCGGTTACGAGCAGTACTTC.

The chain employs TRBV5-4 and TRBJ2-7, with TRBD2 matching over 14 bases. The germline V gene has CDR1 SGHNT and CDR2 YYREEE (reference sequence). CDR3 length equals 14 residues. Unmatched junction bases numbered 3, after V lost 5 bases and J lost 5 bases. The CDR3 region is CASSRGLAGDEQYF. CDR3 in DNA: TGTGCCAGCAGTCGGGGACTAGCGGGAGACGAGCAGTACTTC.

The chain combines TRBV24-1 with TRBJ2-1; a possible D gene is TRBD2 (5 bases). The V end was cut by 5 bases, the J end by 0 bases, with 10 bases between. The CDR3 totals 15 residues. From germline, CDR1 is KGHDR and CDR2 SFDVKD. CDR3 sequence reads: CATSVWAGSYNEQFF. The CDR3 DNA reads TGTGCCACCAGTGTATGGGCGGGCTCCTACAATGAGCAGTTCTTC.

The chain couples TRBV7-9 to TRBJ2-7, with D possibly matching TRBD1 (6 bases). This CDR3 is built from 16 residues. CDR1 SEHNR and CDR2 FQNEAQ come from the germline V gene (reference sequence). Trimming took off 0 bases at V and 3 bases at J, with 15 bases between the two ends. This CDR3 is CASSLAGTRRYYEQYF. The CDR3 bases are TGTGCCAGCAGCTTAGCCGGGACAAGGAGATACTACGAGCAGTACTTC. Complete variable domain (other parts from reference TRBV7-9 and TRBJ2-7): DTGVSQNPRHKITKRGQNVTFRCDPISEHNRLYWYRQTLGQGPEFLTYFQNEAQLEKSRLLSDRFSAERPKGSFSTLEIQRTEQGDSAMYLCASSLAGTRRYYEQYFGPGTRLTVT.

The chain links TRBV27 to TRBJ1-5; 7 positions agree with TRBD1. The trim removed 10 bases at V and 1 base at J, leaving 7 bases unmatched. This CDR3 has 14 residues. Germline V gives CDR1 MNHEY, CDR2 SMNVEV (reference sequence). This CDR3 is CANKGARSNQPQHF. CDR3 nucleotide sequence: TGTGCCAACAAGGGGGCGCGGAGCAATCAGCCCCAGCATTTT.

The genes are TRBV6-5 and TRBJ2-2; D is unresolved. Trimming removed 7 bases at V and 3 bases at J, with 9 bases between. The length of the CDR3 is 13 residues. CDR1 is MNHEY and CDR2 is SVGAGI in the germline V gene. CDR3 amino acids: CASISGYTGELFF. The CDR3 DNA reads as TGTGCCAGCATCTCGGGTTACACCGGGGAGCTGTTTTTT.

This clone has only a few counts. Written as DNA, the CDR3 is TGTGCCAGCAGTCTCGGACAGCACCAGCCCCAGCATTTT. Translating it yields CASSLGQHQPQHF. This chain uses TRBV28 with TRBJ1-5, with D perhaps matching TRBD1 (6 bases). The germline CDR1 and CDR2 sequences are MDHEN and SYDVKM. Trimming removed 5 bases from V and 7 bases from J, with 12 bases in between. The CDR3 spans 13 residues.

CDR3 amino acids: CASSDGLHRMAFF. The CDR3 DNA is TGTGCCAGCAGTGATGGGCTGCACAGGATGGCTTTCTTT. The chain uses TRBV6-1 and TRBJ1-1, with a weak D call TRBD1 (5 bases). Between the trimmed V and J ends, which lost 3 bases and 11 bases, there was a span of 16 bases. The V gene's germline CDR1 is MNHNS and CDR2 SASEGT. CDR3 length equals 13 residues.

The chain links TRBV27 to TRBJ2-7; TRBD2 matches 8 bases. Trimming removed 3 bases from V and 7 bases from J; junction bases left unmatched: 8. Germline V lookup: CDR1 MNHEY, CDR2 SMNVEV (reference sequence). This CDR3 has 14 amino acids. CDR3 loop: CASSFLVGRGEQYF. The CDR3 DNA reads TGTGCCAGCAGTTTCCTGGTCGGGAGGGGTGAGCAGTACTTC.

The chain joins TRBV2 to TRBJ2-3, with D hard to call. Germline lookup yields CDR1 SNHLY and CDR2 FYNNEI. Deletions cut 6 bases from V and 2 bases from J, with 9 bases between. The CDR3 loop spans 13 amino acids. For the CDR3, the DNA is TGTGCCAGCAGGTTAGAGGTCACAGATACGCAGTATTTT. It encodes CASRLEVTDTQYF. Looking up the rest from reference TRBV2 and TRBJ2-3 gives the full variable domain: EPEVTQTPSHQVTQMGQEVILRCVPISNHLYFYWYRQILGQKVEFLVSFYNNEISEKSEIFDDQFSVERPDGSNFTLKIRSTKLEDSAMYFCASRLEVTDTQYFGPGTRLTVL.

CDR3 amino acids: CASSPKTTGGETQYF. In DNA form, the CDR3 reads TGTGCCAGCAGTCCGAAAACGACAGGGGGAGAGACCCAGTACTTC. The genes are TRBV2 and TRBJ2-5, with 9 bases fitting TRBD1. Germline values: CDR1 SNHLY, CDR2 FYNNEI. CDR3 length: 15 amino acids. V dropped 5 bases and J dropped 4; count of bases not matched to a gene: 8.

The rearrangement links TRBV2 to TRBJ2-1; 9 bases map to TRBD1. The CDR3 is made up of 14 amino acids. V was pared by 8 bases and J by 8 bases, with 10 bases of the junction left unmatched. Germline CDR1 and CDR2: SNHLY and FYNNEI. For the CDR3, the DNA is TGTGCCAGCTCCTGGACAGGGGAGACGGATGAGCAGTTCTTC. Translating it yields CASSWTGETDEQFF. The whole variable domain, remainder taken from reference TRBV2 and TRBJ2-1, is EPEVTQTPSHQVTQMGQEVILRCVPISNHLYFYWYRQILGQKVEFLVSFYNNEISEKSEIFDDQFSVERPDGSNFTLKIRSTKLEDSAMYFCASSWTGETDEQFFGPGTRLTVL.

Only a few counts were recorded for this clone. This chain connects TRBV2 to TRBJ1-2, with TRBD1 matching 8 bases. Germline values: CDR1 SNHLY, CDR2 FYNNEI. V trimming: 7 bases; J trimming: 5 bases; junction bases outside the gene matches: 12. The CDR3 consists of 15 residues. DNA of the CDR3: TGTGCCAGCACCATAGGACAGGGCACACTATATGGCTACACCTTC. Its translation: CASTIGQGTLYGYTF.

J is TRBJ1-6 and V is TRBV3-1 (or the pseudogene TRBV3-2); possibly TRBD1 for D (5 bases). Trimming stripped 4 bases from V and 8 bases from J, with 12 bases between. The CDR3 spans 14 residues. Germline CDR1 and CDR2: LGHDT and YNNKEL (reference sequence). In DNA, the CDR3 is TGTGCCAGCAGCCGGGACCGGGGGGATTCACCCCTCCACTTT. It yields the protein CASSRDRGDSPLHF.